These 19 T cell receptor beta chains originate from one sample sequenced in a study of cytomegalovirus exposure and HLA in healthy donors. The PCR had 60 Vbeta and 13 Jbeta primers. The protocol was immunoSEQ multiplex PCR, while the TCRdb copy is restricted to in-frame clones and leaves out a portion. The sample lists approximately 160,000 clones; over 70% were seen once. The sample comprised PBMCs. Receptor source: a man aged 45 to 65 in good health and CMV-seropositive.

The chain is built from TRBV5-1 and TRBJ2-2; 9 positions agree with TRBD1. Trimming removed 0 bases from V and 3 bases from J; junction bases left unmatched: 6. The germline V gene has CDR1 SGHRS and CDR2 YFSETQ. The CDR3 consists of 17 residues. DNA of the CDR3: TGCGCCAGCAGCTTGGGACCGGGACAGGGAGACACCGGGGAGCTGTTTTTT. Translation: CASSLGPGQGDTGELFF.

This chain connects TRBV11-1 to TRBJ2-7; 9 bases align to TRBD1. There are 14 residues in the CDR3. Trimming cost V 6 bases and J 0 bases; bases outside gene matches: 3. Looked up from germline, CDR1 is SGHAT and CDR2 is FQDESV (reference sequence). CDR3 sequence: CASSTGGRSYEQYF. CDR3 DNA: TGTGCCAGCAGTACAGGGGGCCGCTCCTACGAGCAGTACTTC. Looking up the rest from reference TRBV11-1 and TRBJ2-7 gives the full variable domain: EAEVAQSPRYKITEKSQAVAFWCDPISGHATLYWYRQILGQGPELLVQFQDESVVDDSQLPKDRFSAERLKGVDSTLKIQPAELGDSAMYLCASSTGGRSYEQYFGPGTRLTVT.

The chain carries TRBV15 and TRBJ2-6; D unresolved. The CDR3 length is 17 residues. The germline V gene has CDR1 LNHNV and CDR2 YYDKDF (reference sequence). V was pared by 1 base and J by 0 bases, with 10 bases between. This chain's CDR3 is CATSRAAGTSGANVLTF. In DNA, the CDR3 is TGTGCCACCAGCAGAGCTGCAGGCACCTCTGGGGCCAACGTCCTGACTTTC.

The chain employs TRBV5-6 and TRBJ1-2; 7 bases match TRBD1. Germline assignment: CDR1 SGHDT and CDR2 YYEEEE. CDR3 length: 14 amino acids. J gave up 8 bases and V 4 bases, and 11 bases lay outside the gene matches. The CDR3 DNA reads TGTGCCAGCAGCCCAGGGGGTGCGGCGGGGGGCTACACCTTC. Its protein is CASSPGGAAGGYTF.

V is TRBV11-2 and J is TRBJ2-7; TRBD2 aligns across 7 bases. The J segment lost 4 bases and the V segment lost 5 bases, leaving 17 bases of the junction unmatched. Per germline, CDR1 SGHAT and CDR2 FQNNGV. This CDR3 has 17 residues. CDR3 protein: CASSPIGQSGKGYEQYF. CDR3 in DNA: TGTGCCAGCAGCCCCATAGGCCAAAGCGGGAAAGGGTACGAGCAGTACTTC.

The chain recombines TRBV6-5 with TRBJ2-2; D perhaps matches TRBD1 (8 bases). The germline gives CDR1 MNHEY, CDR2 SVGAGI. The CDR3 is 14 residues long. With 7 bases removed from V and 5 bases from J, the gap between germline ends came to 14 bases. The CDR3 DNA reads as TGTGCCAGCATCAACAGGGGGGGGACCGGGGAGCTGTTTTTT. Protein sequence: CASINRGGTGELFF.

The chain joins TRBV5-4 to TRBJ2-1; D ambiguous. Trimming pared 0 bases from V and 10 bases from J, leaving 17 bases between. Per the germline V gene, CDR1 is SGHNT and CDR2 is YYREEE (reference sequence). This CDR3 has 15 amino acids. The CDR3 DNA sequence: TGTGCCAGCAGCTTGGAGGCAGGTCCCCCCCCCGAGCAGTTCTTC. It specifies CASSLEAGPPPEQFF.

The chain combines TRBV6-6 with TRBJ2-2, with a tentative D call TRBD1 (5 bases). There are 12 residues in the CDR3. Germline V gene sequence: CDR1 MNHNY, CDR2 SVGAGI (reference sequence). V was shortened by 6 bases and J by 6 bases, with 8 bases between the two germline ends. The DNA for the CDR3 is TGTGCCAGCAGGGACATCTCCGGGGAGCTGTTTTTT. Translating it yields CASRDISGELFF.

This chain links TRBV9 with TRBJ2-5; 12 positions match TRBD1. With 4 bases clipped from V and 5 bases from J, the junction kept 6 bases outside the gene matches. Per germline, CDR1 SGDLS and CDR2 YYNGEE. The CDR3 consists of 15 residues. DNA of the CDR3: TGTGCCAGCAGCTACCTGGGACAGGGGGCGGAGACCCAGTACTTC. Protein sequence: CASSYLGQGAETQYF.

Only a few counts were recorded for this clone. The chain recombines TRBV25-1 with TRBJ2-1, with 13 bases identical to TRBD2. CDR3 size: 17 residues. J gave up 7 bases and V 3 bases, and 9 bases lay outside the gene matches. The V gene's germline CDR1 is MGHDK and CDR2 SYGVNS. The CDR3 DNA reads as TGTGCCAGCAGTGACCCAGCGACTAGCGGGGGGAGGAATGAGCAGTTCTTC. Amino acids: CASSDPATSGGRNEQFF. The variable domain in full, with the rest retrieved from reference TRBV25-1 and TRBJ2-1, is EADIYQTPRYLVIGTGKKITLECSQTMGHDKMYWYQQDPGMELHLIHYSYGVNSTEKGDLSSESTVSRIRTEHFPLTLESARPSHTSQYLCASSDPATSGGRNEQFFGPGTRLTVL.

The chain is built from TRBV6-6 and TRBJ2-2; 7 bases fit TRBD2. CDR1 and CDR2 from the germline V gene are MNHNY and SVGAGI (reference sequence). The CDR3 is 16 residues long. With V trimmed by 0 bases and J by 1 base, 2 bases remained unmatched. The CDR3 DNA sequence: TGTGCCAGCAGTTACTCACTAGCGCTGAACACCGGGGAGCTGTTTTTT. It yields the protein CASSYSLALNTGELFF.

This clone appeared a single time. This chain uses TRBV5-1 with TRBJ1-1; D unclear. Germline-derived CDR1 and CDR2 are SGHRS and YFSETQ. This CDR3 has 14 amino acids. V lost 2 bases and J lost 4, with 12 bases in between. The CDR3 reads CASSLIEPSTEAFF. The CDR3 DNA is TGCGCCAGCAGCTTAATAGAACCAAGCACTGAAGCTTTCTTT.

V and J are TRBV9 and TRBJ2-2, with D perhaps matching TRBD2 (5 bases). This CDR3 contains 14 residues. Trimming cost V 10 bases and J 0 bases, with 13 bases left between them. Germline V lookup: CDR1 SGDLS, CDR2 YYNGEE. Here the CDR3 reads CASEERSNTGELFF. The CDR3 region has the DNA TGTGCCTCGGAGGAGCGGTCGAACACCGGGGAGCTGTTTTTT.

On this clone itself: Additional DNA sequences in this sample encode the identical CDR3. V usage is TRBV6-1 and J usage is TRBJ2-3; 7 bases fit TRBD1. The V segment lost 7 bases and the J segment 2 bases; nucleotides outside the gene matches: 9. The length of the CDR3 is 15 residues. CDR1 MNHNS and CDR2 SASEGT come from the germline V gene. CDR3 sequence reads: CASTYRGRDTDTQYF. In DNA, the CDR3 is TGTGCCAGCACCTACAGGGGCCGGGACACAGATACGCAGTATTTT.

J is TRBJ2-1 and V is TRBV15, with TRBD2 identical over 13 bases. Per germline, CDR1 LNHNV and CDR2 YYDKDF (reference sequence). The CDR3 spans 18 residues. V lost 3 bases, J lost 5 bases, and 10 bases stayed unmatched. CDR3 residues: CATSRGGTSGREDNEQFF. The DNA for the CDR3 is TGTGCCACCAGCAGGGGGGGTACTAGCGGGAGGGAGGACAATGAGCAGTTCTTC.

The chain is built from TRBV19 and TRBJ2-2, with 8 bases aligning to TRBD1. The V segment lost 3 bases and the J segment 4 bases; nucleotides outside the gene matches: 4. The CDR3 totals 15 residues. CDR1 is LNHDA and CDR2 is SQIVND in the germline V gene (reference sequence). The DNA of the CDR3 is TGTGCCAGTAGTATTCAAGGACAGGGCACCGGGGAGCTGTTTTTT. The encoded protein is CASSIQGQGTGELFF.

J is TRBJ1-4 and V is TRBV10-3; 7 bases align to TRBD1. The V segment lost 4 bases and the J segment 6 bases; nucleotides outside the gene matches: 5. CDR1 ENHRY and CDR2 SYGVKD come from the germline V gene. The length of the CDR3 is 14 residues. In DNA form, the CDR3 reads TGTGCCATCAGTGGAGGGGGCGTTCATGAAAAACTGTTTTTT. Protein product: CAISGGGVHEKLFF.

The chain combines TRBV28 with TRBJ2-7; D might be TRBD1 (5 bases). The V and J ends lost 6 bases and 4 bases respectively, with 10 bases between them. CDR3 length equals 12 residues. Germline V gene lookup returns CDR1 MDHEN and CDR2 SYDVKM. The CDR3 loop reads CASSSNRYEQYF. CDR3 sequence (DNA): TGTGCCAGCAGCTCTAACAGGTACGAGCAGTACTTC.

The rearrangement uses TRBV5-1 and TRBJ1-1, with D hard to call. V was trimmed by 4 bases and J by 8 bases, leaving 15 bases between them. The CDR3 consists of 13 residues. Germline CDR1 SGHRS, CDR2 YFSETQ. CDR3 amino acids: CASSLDRRGEAFF. CDR3 DNA sequence: TGCGCCAGCAGCCTCGATAGGAGAGGAGAAGCTTTCTTT.